The clone carrying this T cell receptor (beta chain) has just a few counts. Antigen: not known. The gene names here belong to mouse. Read coverage stops 3 residues before the CDR3 terminus; the germline J gene supplies the remainder. The sample is drawn from a study of CD8+ T cells in alopecia areata. At the level of the study: Roughly 6-11-week-old female C3H/HeJ mice were grafted with skin from spontaneously alopecic approximately 6-13-month-old C3H/HeJ graft donors. Study-wide points: Scalp samples also yield sequences from resident alphabeta T cells of normal skin. Compared with normal scalp, lesional scalp had higher clonality and more expanded CD8+ clones.

A sort of pooled cutaneous lymph node cells used CD4, CD8alpha, NKG2D, NKG2ACE and other stains. CDR1 and CDR2 from the germline V gene are FNHDT and SITEND (reference sequence). J was trimmed by 3 bases and V by 6 bases; bases with no gene match: 6. The CDR3 is 15 amino acids. After isolation, RNA underwent reverse transcription to generate cDNA as the sequencing template. Assay: immunoSEQ multiplex PCR; the TCRdb copy retains only in-frame clones and omits some. The sample contains about 270,000 clones, none of them singletons. The sequence derives from a C3H/HeJ mouse with alopecia areata. This strain's MHC haplotype is H2-k. This chain uses TRBV19 with TRBJ1-6, with 7 bases that match TRBD1. TRBJ1-6 belongs to the ORF category, with a function that is uncertain. Sequencing input: CD4+ T cells sorted from a lymph node. CDR3 residues: CASTKDRDYNSPLYF. The part of the CDR3 DNA that was read is TGTGCCAGCACTAAAGACAGGGACTATAATTCGCCC.